The clone carrying this TCR beta chain was observed once. Its antigen is not identified. The germline gives CDR1 LNHDA, CDR2 SQIVND (reference sequence). The CDR3 loop spans 16 amino acids. V lost 5 bases and J lost 0; bases outside the gene matches: 7. The data belong to a study of cytomegalovirus exposure and HLA in healthy donors. Study-wide background: Around 79 million unique TCRs, all from HLA-typed donors, were included in an early release of the data.

Study-level findings and limits: Presence/absence analyses took donor sequencing depth as roughly uniform. Later analysis showed most CMV-associated TCR beta chains appearing HLA-restricted. Cytomegalovirus-associated status was assigned to approximately 160 TCR beta chains.

In the PCR, 60 Vbeta and 13 Jbeta primers were used. Sequencing was performed with immunoSEQ multiplex PCR; in TCRdb, only in-frame clones are kept and a portion is missing. The repertoire holds about 100,000 clones, with roughly 88% as singletons. The material sequenced was PBMCs. This rearrangement joins TRBV19 to TRBJ2-1; 7 nucleotides agree with TRBD1. The sequence was collected from a woman in her late teens or twenties in good health and CMV-seronegative. CDR3: CASSPRDSSSYNEQFF. As DNA, the CDR3 is TGTGCCAGTAGTCCCCGGGACAGCAGCTCCTACAATGAGCAGTTCTTC.